What follows describes a single T cell receptor (beta chain). These data originate in a study of control samples from healthy donors and cancer patients. Germline loops: CDR1 SGHRS, CDR2 YFSETQ. V lost 3 bases, J lost 6 bases, and 8 bases stayed unmatched. There are 15 residues in the CDR3. Assay: immunoSEQ multiplex PCR; the TCRdb copy retains only in-frame clones and omits some. Counted here are 120,000 or so clones, around 89% occurring once; the ten biggest clones make up approximately 39%. The chain is built from TRBV5-1 and TRBJ2-5, with 10 nucleotides matching TRBD1. This clonotype was sampled from a man aged 45-65 years in good health. The source material was blood. DNA for the CDR3: TGCGCCAGCAGCTCCGGGACAGGGGCTAAGCAGACCCAGTACTTC. Residues: CASSSGTGAKQTQYF.